The source of this T cell receptor beta chain is a study of blood T cell repertoires in COVID-19. Study-wide background: Specimens from acute and convalescent COVID-19 originated in the United States, Italy and Spain. The cDNA or gDNA used as material had been derived from T cells, B-cell-depleted T cells, or PBMCs.

How the authors handled the data: Estimated nucleated cell counts came from reference gene primer amplification. Using immunoSEQ multiplex PCR, the repertoire was profiled, and TCRdb retains in-frame clones only, with some absent. The D gene and trimming were derived from the DNA, and the V and J assignments and clone size from that table. The table shows a few hundred thousand clones, with over 65% occurring only once. The CDR3 length is 16 residues. V shed 4 bases and J 7 bases; nucleotides not matched to a gene: 16. Per germline, CDR1 PRHDT and CDR2 FYEKMQ (reference sequence). Sequences were obtained from peripheral blood. This clonotype originated in a man in his fifties or sixties who had recovered from COVID-19. V usage is TRBV13 and J usage is TRBJ2-7; 7 bases match TRBD1. The CDR3 protein is CASSSFSKQGSVEQYF. The CDR3 bases are TGTGCCAGCAGCTCCTTTTCTAAACAGGGGTCGGTGGAGCAGTACTTC. The whole variable domain, filled in from reference TRBV13 and TRBJ2-7, reads AAGVIQSPRHLIKEKRETATLKCYPIPRHDTVYWYQQGPGQDPQFLISFYEKMQSDKGSIPDRFSAQQFSDYHSELNMSSLELGDSALYFCASSSFSKQGSVEQYFGPGTRLTVT.